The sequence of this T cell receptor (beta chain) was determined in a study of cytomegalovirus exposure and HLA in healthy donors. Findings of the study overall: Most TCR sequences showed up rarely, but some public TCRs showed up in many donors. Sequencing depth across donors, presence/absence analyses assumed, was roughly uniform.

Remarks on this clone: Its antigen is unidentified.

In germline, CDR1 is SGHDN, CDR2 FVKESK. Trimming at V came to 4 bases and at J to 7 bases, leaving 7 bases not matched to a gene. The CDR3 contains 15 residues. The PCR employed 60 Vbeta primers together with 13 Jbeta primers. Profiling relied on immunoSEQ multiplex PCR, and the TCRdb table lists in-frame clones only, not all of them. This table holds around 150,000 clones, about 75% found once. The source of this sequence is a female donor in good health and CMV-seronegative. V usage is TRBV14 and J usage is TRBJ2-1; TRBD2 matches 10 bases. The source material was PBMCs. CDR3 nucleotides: TGTGCCAGCAGCCCGAAGCGGGGGGGCTCGAATGAGCAGTTCTTC. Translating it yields CASSPKRGGSNEQFF.